This TCR beta chain originates from a study of blood T cell repertoires in COVID-19. At the level of the study: Both acute and convalescent COVID-19 samples were obtained from the United States, Italy and Spain.

The Seattle patients joined while their infection was active and were tracked longitudinally afterward. Per the original methods: Reference gene primer amplification gave nucleated cell count estimates. The assay was immunoSEQ multiplex PCR, and TCRdb's table has in-frame clones only and misses some. V and J calls and clone size are given by that table; D and trimming were obtained from the DNA. Of about 300,000 clones in the sample, 65% to 85% were seen once. This clonotype was sampled from a human donor with COVID-19, enrolled during active disease. The donor label of this sample is uncertain. Sequencing was done on a sample of peripheral blood.

DNA for the CDR3: TGTGCCAGCAGCTTATCGGACAGGGAGGGAAACACCATATATTTT. Protein sequence: CASSLSDREGNTIYF. V usage is TRBV7-8 and J usage is TRBJ1-3; 8 bases align to TRBD1. The CDR3 totals 15 residues. V lost 2 bases and J lost 4; bases outside the gene matches: 4. CDR1 is SGHVS, CDR2 FQNEAQ, per germline.